This TCR beta chain was observed in a study of spatial heterogeneity in lung cancer. Study as a whole: The follow-up PBMC samples were sequenced whenever they were available. The median time to follow-up was roughly 24 months after resection.

V gave up 4 bases and J gave up 0 bases, with 8 bases separating them. The CDR3 has 13 amino acids. CDR1 is SGDLS, CDR2 YYNGEE, per germline. Sample time point: blood at routine non-recurrence follow-up after resection. Whole RNA, which was extracted from tumor, nontumor lung tissue or frozen PBMC, was sequenced without any cell sorting. This clonotype showed up many times. TCRdb called the 5' RACE reads again in MiXCR, with one record for every CDR3 protein. The sample includes roughly 110,000 distinct CDR3 sequences, 10% to 14% of them seen just once. The V gene is TRBV9, the J gene TRBJ2-7, with D unclear. Sequencing was performed on PBMCs, taken at follow-up. The source of this sequence is a female donor with early-stage non-small cell lung cancer. The CDR3 coding sequence is TGTGCCAGCAGCCGAACCAGCTCCTACGAGCAGTACTTC. It yields the protein CASSRTSSYEQYF.